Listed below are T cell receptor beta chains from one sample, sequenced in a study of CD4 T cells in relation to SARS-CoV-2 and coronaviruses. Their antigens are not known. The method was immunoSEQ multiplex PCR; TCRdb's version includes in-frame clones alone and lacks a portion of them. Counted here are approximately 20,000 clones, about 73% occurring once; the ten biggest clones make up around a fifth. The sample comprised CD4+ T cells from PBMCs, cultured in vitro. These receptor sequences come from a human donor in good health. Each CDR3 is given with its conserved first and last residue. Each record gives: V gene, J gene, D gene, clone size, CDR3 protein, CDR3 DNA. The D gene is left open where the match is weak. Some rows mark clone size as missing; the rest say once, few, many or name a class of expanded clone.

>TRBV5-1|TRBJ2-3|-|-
CASSLVGRTTDTQYF
TGCGCCAGCAGCTTGGTAGGGCGGACCACAGATACGCAGTATTTT
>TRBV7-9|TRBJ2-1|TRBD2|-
CASSLSRVAGGRHEQFF
TGTGCCAGCAGCTTATCGCGGGTAGCGGGGGGGCGTCATGAGCAGTTCTTC
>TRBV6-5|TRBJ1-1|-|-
CASTQNTEAFF
TGTGCCAGCACCCAGAACACTGAAGCTTTCTTT
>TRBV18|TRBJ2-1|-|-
CASSFMGPSSYNEQFF
TGTGCCAGCTCTTTCATGGGGCCCAGCTCCTACAATGAGCAGTTCTTC
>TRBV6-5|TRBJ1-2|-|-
CASSPDGIFYGYTF
TGTGCCAGCAGCCCCGATGGGATATTCTATGGCTACACCTTC
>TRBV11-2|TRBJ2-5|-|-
CASSSAAYPQETQYF
TGTGCCAGCAGCTCAGCGGCCTACCCCCAAGAGACCCAGTACTTC
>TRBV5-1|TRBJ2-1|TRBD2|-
CASSPDPSGSDEQFF
TGCGCCAGCAGCCCTGACCCTAGCGGGAGTGATGAGCAGTTCTTC
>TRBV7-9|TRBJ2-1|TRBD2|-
CASSLATSSGGGGFF
TGTGCCAGCAGCTTAGCGACGTCTAGCGGGGGAGGTGGGTTCTTC
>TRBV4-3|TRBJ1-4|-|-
CASSRHPGTTNEKLFF
TGCGCCAGCAGCCGACACCCCGGGACAACTAATGAAAAACTGTTTTTT
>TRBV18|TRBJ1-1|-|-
CASSPTGWDTEAFF
TGTGCCAGCTCACCAACGGGTTGGGACACTGAAGCTTTCTTT
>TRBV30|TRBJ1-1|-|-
CAWSVSSNTEAFF
TGTGCCTGGAGTGTGTCCTCGAACACTGAAGCTTTCTTT
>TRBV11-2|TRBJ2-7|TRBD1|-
CASSLAFRDRDYEQYF
TGTGCCAGCAGCTTAGCGTTCCGGGACAGGGACTACGAGCAGTACTTC
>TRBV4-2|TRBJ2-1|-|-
CASSQEGRLGSNEQFF
TGTGCCAGCAGCCAAGAAGGGCGACTAGGATCCAATGAGCAGTTCTTC
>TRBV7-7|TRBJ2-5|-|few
CASSPQGGRQETQYF
TGTGCCAGCAGCCCACAAGGAGGGCGCCAAGAGACCCAGTACTTC
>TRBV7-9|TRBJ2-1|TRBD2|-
CASRPYGGLRNEQFF
TGTGCCAGCAGACCCTACGGGGGGTTAAGGAATGAGCAGTTCTTC
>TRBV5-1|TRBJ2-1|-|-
CASSLAGYSYNEQFF
TGCGCCAGCAGCTTGGCTGGCTACTCCTACAATGAGCAGTTCTTC
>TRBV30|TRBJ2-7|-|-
CAWKRAGAHEQYF
TGTGCCTGGAAGAGGGCAGGGGCCCACGAGCAGTACTTC
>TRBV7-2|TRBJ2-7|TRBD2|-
CASSLQWGTGGRYEQYF
TGTGCCAGCAGCTTACAATGGGGGACGGGGGGGCGTTACGAGCAGTACTTC
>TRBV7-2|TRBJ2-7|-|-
CASSLDGDGAYEQYF
TGTGCCAGCAGCTTAGACGGCGACGGGGCCTACGAGCAGTACTTC
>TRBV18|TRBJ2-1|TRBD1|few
CASSPGQGGMVNNEQFF
TGTGCCAGCTCACCAGGACAGGGGGGGATGGTAAACAATGAGCAGTTCTTC
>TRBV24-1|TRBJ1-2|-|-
CATSWQGSYGYTF
TGTGCCACCAGTTGGCAGGGGAGCTATGGCTACACCTTC
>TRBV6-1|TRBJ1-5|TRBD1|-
CASSDVGTGWDQPQHF
TGTGCCAGCAGTGACGTTGGGACAGGGTGGGATCAGCCCCAGCATTTT
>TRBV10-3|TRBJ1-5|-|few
CAISDLGRGNQPQHF
TGTGCCATCAGTGATCTGGGCCGGGGCAATCAGCCCCAGCATTTT
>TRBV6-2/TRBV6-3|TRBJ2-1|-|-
CASSEGFDWNSYNEQFF
TGTGCCAGCAGCGAAGGGTTCGATTGGAACTCCTACAATGAGCAGTTCTTC
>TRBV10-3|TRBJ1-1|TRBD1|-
CAISEPQTGTGTEAFF
TGTGCCATCAGTGAGCCACAAACCGGGACAGGGACAGAAGCTTTCTTT
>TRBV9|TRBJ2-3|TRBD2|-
CASSVLGTSGTDTQYF
TGTGCCAGCAGCGTACTCGGGACTAGCGGCACAGATACGCAGTATTTT
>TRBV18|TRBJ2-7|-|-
CASSPPGRVEQYF
TGTGCCAGCTCACCCCCCGGCAGGGTCGAGCAGTACTTC
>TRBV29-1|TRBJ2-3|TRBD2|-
CSARLAGVDTQYF
TGCAGCGCGAGACTAGCGGGAGTAGATACGCAGTATTTT
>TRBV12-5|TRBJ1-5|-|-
CASGLRAGFNQPQHF
TGTGCTAGTGGTTTGAGGGCAGGCTTTAATCAGCCCCAGCATTTT
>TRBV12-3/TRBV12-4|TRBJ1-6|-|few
CASSLSGGVHF
TGTGCCAGCAGTTTATCCGGGGGAGTCCACTTT
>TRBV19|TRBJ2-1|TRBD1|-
CASSIQTGGSNEQFF
TGTGCCAGTAGTATCCAGACAGGGGGCTCGAATGAGCAGTTCTTC
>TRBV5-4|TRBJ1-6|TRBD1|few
CASRFGTGASPLHF
TGTGCCAGCAGATTCGGGACAGGGGCTTCACCCCTCCACTTT
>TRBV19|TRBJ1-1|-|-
CASSIGTGTRTEAFF
TGTGCCAGTAGTATAGGGACGGGGACTAGGACTGAAGCTTTCTTT
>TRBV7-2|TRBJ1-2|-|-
CASSFQGTTNYGYTF
TGTGCCAGCAGCTTTCAGGGAACCACTAACTATGGCTACACCTTC
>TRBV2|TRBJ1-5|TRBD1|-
CASSYGTGFQPQHF
TGTGCCAGCAGTTATGGGACAGGTTTCCAGCCCCAGCATTTT
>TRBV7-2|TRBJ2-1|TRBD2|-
CASSLVDSGTGEQFF
TGTGCCAGCAGCTTAGTCGATAGCGGGACGGGTGAGCAGTTCTTC
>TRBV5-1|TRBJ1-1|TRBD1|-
CASTWTGEPPIKAFF
TGCGCCAGCACTTGGACAGGGGAACCGCCTATCAAAGCTTTCTTT
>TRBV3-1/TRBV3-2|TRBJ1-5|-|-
CASSHGDGVNQPQHF
TGTGCCAGCAGCCATGGGGACGGAGTTAATCAGCCCCAGCATTTT
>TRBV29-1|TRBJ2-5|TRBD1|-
CSGGGLRAGGETQYF
TGCAGCGGCGGCGGACTTCGGGCAGGGGGTGAGACCCAGTACTTC
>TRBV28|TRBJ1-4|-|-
CASSKTPTNEKLFF
TGTGCCAGCAGTAAAACACCAACTAATGAAAAACTGTTTTTT
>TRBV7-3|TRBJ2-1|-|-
CASSYGLNNHNEQFF
TGTGCCAGCAGCTATGGACTCAATAACCACAATGAGCAGTTCTTC
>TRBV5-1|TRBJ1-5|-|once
CASSLAVQGQSQPQHF
TGCGCCAGCAGCTTGGCCGTCCAGGGTCAGAGTCAGCCCCAGCATTTT
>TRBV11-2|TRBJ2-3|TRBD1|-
CASSAGTGGNTQYF
TGTGCCAGCAGCGCAGGGACAGGGGGAAATACGCAGTATTTT
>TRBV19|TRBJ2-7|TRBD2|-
CASSIMSSGTYEQYF
TGTGCCAGTAGTATAATGTCTAGCGGAACCTACGAGCAGTACTTC
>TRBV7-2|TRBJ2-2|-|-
CASSLEASAYTGELFF
TGTGCCAGCAGCTTAGAGGCTAGCGCATACACCGGGGAGCTGTTTTTT
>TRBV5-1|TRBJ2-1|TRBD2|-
CASSRTSGSSYNEQFF
TGCGCCAGCAGCCGGACTAGCGGGAGCTCCTACAATGAGCAGTTCTTC
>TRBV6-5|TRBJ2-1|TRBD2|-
CASSYPPGLANEQFF
TGTGCCAGCAGTTACCCTCCGGGACTAGCCAATGAGCAGTTCTTC
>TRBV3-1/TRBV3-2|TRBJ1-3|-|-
CASSQVGSGNTIYF
TGTGCCAGCAGCCAGGTCGGCTCTGGAAACACCATATATTTT